The clone carrying this TCR beta chain was seen a single time. Its antigen is unidentified. The library was made from cDNA and included unique molecular identifiers. cDNA molecules numbering 450,000 to 650,000 came from roughly 1.1 to 9.2 million T cells. Via MiXCR, TCRdb re-called the PCR reads, giving one row per CDR3 protein. The sample has approximately 690,000 distinct CDR3 sequences, 55% to 60% seen once. From germline, CDR1 is DFQATT and CDR2 SNEGSKA (reference sequence). This CDR3 comprises 18 residues. J gave up 4 bases and V 1 base, and 14 bases lay outside the gene matches. The sample is drawn from a study of post-analysis software for immune sequencing data. General study results and limits: Higher frequency in patients than in controls was seen for 5 or 6 TRBV segments, with TRBV5-6, TRBV5-1 and TRBV20-1 among them.

Sequencing was carried out using blood. This receptor was obtained from a girl aged 2-10 years with multiple sclerosis. This chain uses TRBV20-1 with TRBJ2-1; TRBD2 aligns across 9 bases. CDR3 nucleotides: TGCAGTGCTAGAGGGGGCGGCGGGGGGGTCCCTCATTACAATGAGCAGTTCTTC. Its protein is CSARGGGGGVPHYNEQFF.